This T cell receptor beta chain was sequenced in a study of CXCR3-negative and CXCR3-positive naive CD8 T cells. Study-wide results and caveats: More hydrophobic TRB CDR3s occurred in CXCR3-positive than in CXCR3-negative naive cells. From TRB CDR3 properties, TCR strength was inferred; surface CD5 did not differ between naive subsets.

A CD45RO-CCR7+CD27+CD95- phenotype identified naive CD8+ T cells. UMI-labeled TRB cDNA libraries were prepared by 5' RACE. TCRdb reworked the 5' RACE reads into one entry per CDR3 protein, no DNA. In total, the table holds about 92,000 distinct CDR3 sequences. CDR1 SGHVS and CDR2 FQNEAQ come from the germline V gene. The CDR3 is 12 amino acids. In regard to this clonotype: Its matching antigen is unknown.

The chain uses TRBV7-8 and TRBJ2-3. This clonotype originated in a human donor in good health. Some clones in this sample may be carry-over from other donors' samples. The sequencing sample was made of naive CXCR3+ CD8+ T cells from blood. The subset denotes: CD45RO-CCR7+CD27+CD95- naive CD8+ T cells expressing CXCR3 (TNR3+). The CDR3 region is CASSLITDTQYF.